Following are 10 T cell receptor beta chains from one sample sequenced in a study of OX40 agonist ivuxolimab in advanced cancers. Profiling relied on immunoSEQ multiplex PCR, and the TCRdb table lists in-frame clones only, not all of them. Among 50,000 to 60,000 clones listed, 70% to 85% were seen once. Sequenced material: CD4+ or CD8+ T cells sorted from blood, taken in a trial of the OX40 agonist ivuxolimab. Receptor source: an adult with an advanced solid tumor such as melanoma, head and neck, liver or kidney cancer.

A note on this clone: Additional DNA sequences in this sample encode the identical CDR3. The rearrangement links TRBV5-1 to TRBJ2-2, with D possibly TRBD2 on 5 matching bases. V gave up 0 bases and J gave up 1 base, with 7 bases separating them. The CDR3 is 15 amino acids. Germline CDR1 and CDR2: SGHRS and YFSETQ. As DNA, the CDR3 is TGCGCCAGCAGCTTGGGGACTGGGAACACCGGGGAGCTGTTTTTT. Amino acid sequence: CASSLGTGNTGELFF.

The rearrangement joins TRBV9 to TRBJ1-5; D is unresolved. V lost 0 bases and J lost 0, with 7 bases in between. The V gene's germline CDR1 is SGDLS and CDR2 YYNGEE. The CDR3 sequence is 15 residues long. The chain's CDR3 is CASSVGPYSNQPQHF. In DNA form, the CDR3 reads TGTGCCAGCAGCGTAGGACCATATAGCAATCAGCCCCAGCATTTT.

The chain uses TRBV15 and TRBJ1-2; D remains unclear. This CDR3 is built from 12 residues. V lost 0 bases to trimming and J lost 4 bases, with 3 bases between them. Germline V gene lookup returns CDR1 LNHNV and CDR2 YYDKDF (reference sequence). The CDR3, as DNA: TGTGCCACCAGCAGAGACACCTATGGCTACACCTTC. Amino acids: CATSRDTYGYTF.

The chain uses TRBV6-1 and TRBJ1-3; D is unresolved. V lost 5 bases and J 4 bases, leaving 15 bases between the germline ends. The CDR3 extends over 15 amino acids. Germline-derived CDR1 and CDR2 are MNHNS and SASEGT. The CDR3 nucleotides read TGTGCCAGCAGTCAACTCATAATCCCAGGAAACACCATATATTTT. It codes for CASSQLIIPGNTIYF.

This clone has more than one count but fewer than ten. The chain uses TRBV28 and TRBJ1-1, with D unresolved. The CDR3 is made up of 16 amino acids. CDR1 is MDHEN, CDR2 SYDVKM, per germline. The V and J ends lost 3 bases and 1 base respectively, with 15 bases between them. CDR3 sequence: CASSLGRSGSNTEAFF. CDR3 DNA sequence: TGTGCCAGCAGTTTGGGGAGGTCGGGGTCGAACACTGAAGCTTTCTTT.

This clone has more than one count but fewer than ten. The chain links TRBV5-4 to TRBJ2-1, with no clear D. This CDR3 region has 11 residues. Trimming removed 0 bases from V and 8 bases from J, with 3 bases in between. The germline CDR1 and CDR2 sequences are SGHNT and YYREEE (reference sequence). DNA for the CDR3: TGTGCCAGCAGCTTGGGGCATGAGCAGTTCTTC. Encoded protein: CASSLGHEQFF.

This clone has more than one count but fewer than ten. The chain links TRBV4-1 to TRBJ1-3; no reliable D call. The CDR3 consists of 14 residues. V lost 3 bases and J lost 4, with 10 bases in between. Germline V lookup: CDR1 MGHRA, CDR2 YSYEKL. CDR3 nucleotides: TGCGCCAGCAGCCATCCCCTCAGGGGAAACACCATATATTTT. This sequence encodes CASSHPLRGNTIYF.

This clone was seen a few times. CDR3 nucleotides: TGTGCCAGCTTTCGTCCAGCGGGAGGGCAAGTGAGCACAGATACGCAGTATTTT. It codes for CASFRPAGGQVSTDTQYF. This sequence joins TRBV18 and TRBJ2-3; TRBD2 agrees at 10 bases. CDR1 and CDR2 (germline): KGHSH, LQKENI. This CDR3 has 18 residues. J gave up 0 bases and V 7 bases, and 13 bases lay outside the gene matches.

The chain combines TRBV6-1 with TRBJ2-4; D might be TRBD1 (5 bases). The CDR3 length is 15 residues. Trimming shortened V by 2 bases and J by 7 bases, and 15 bases separated the two germline ends. Per germline, CDR1 MNHNS and CDR2 SASEGT. The CDR3, as DNA: TGTGCCAGCAGTGAATTGGCAGGGTCTGGGAACATTCAGTACTTC. This codes for CASSELAGSGNIQYF.

The rearrangement joins TRBV6-1 to TRBJ2-3, with 11 bases identical to TRBD1. This CDR3 contains 14 residues. Per the germline V gene, CDR1 is MNHNS and CDR2 is SASEGT. Trimming removed 8 bases from V and 2 bases from J; junction bases left unmatched: 3. This CDR3 is CASGTGGNTDTQYF. CDR3 coding DNA: TGTGCCAGCGGGACAGGGGGAAACACAGATACGCAGTATTTT.